This T cell receptor (beta chain) was sequenced in a study of T cell repertoires in cytomegalovirus infection (dated by TCRdb to between 2018 and 2020). About the investigation overall: Alongside well-studied HLA-B-restricted epitopes, the peptide stimulations were aimed at recently identified HLA-C-restricted CMV epitopes, whose presentation resists viral immunomodulation. The HLA type of each donor mattered for the analysis, because public TCR beta signatures pointed to carriage of CMV infection along with the matching HLA type.

CDR1 SGHTA and CDR2 FQGNSA were looked up in the germline V gene. The CDR3 has 18 amino acids, counting the end cysteine and phenylalanine. Of all the DNA, just the CDR3 is kept, 54 bases in frame from base 1. V is pruned by 1 base and J by 0 bases, leaving 4 bases of the junction without a gene match. Read against the paper, the sample's treatment or condition label means: in vitro stimulation with specific CMV peptide epitopes to enrich CMV-specific T cells. The full study reports these points: The ex vivo response was dominated by HLA-C-restricted CMV-specific TCR beta clonotypes, which also provided the single most frequent clonotype in two of eight donors. In both this cohort and an independent roughly 350-donor cohort, the cumulative frequency of public TCR beta family members distinguished carriers of CMV infection plus the relevant HLA type.

The table lists this clonotype with a few counts. The antigen it recognizes is unknown. Qualities for individual bases were not recorded, and no much larger clone is one base off. Sequencing instrument: Illumina HiSeq 1500. TCRdb redid the processing of the public reads, applying fastp at Q25 and MiXCR, and retained in-frame beta chains. Here each entry gathers all rows of one CDR3 protein and keeps the most common genes and DNA. The sample table records some 350,000 distinct CDR3 sequences; roughly 29% of these occur just once. The biggest ten clones account for over 15% of the sample. The chain is encoded by TRBV7-2 joined to TRBJ2-3; 13 central nucleotides agree with TRBD2. This TCR was recovered from a human donor in good health (CMV status not recorded). Some clones in this sample may be carry-over from other donors' samples. This specimen consisted of cultured PBMCs, obtained from culture after CMV antigen stimulation. The CDR3 protein sequence reads: CASSLVRTSGSSTDTQYF. Read as DNA, the sequence is TGTGCCAGCAGCTTAGTAAGGACTAGCGGGAGTAGCACAGATACGCAGTATTTT.